Listed below are T cell receptor beta chains from one sample, sequenced in a study of human T cells and chemical hapten exposure. In TCRdb, the RACE reads were re-called with MiXCR into one record per CDR3 protein. The data contain about 130,000 distinct CDR3 sequences, 9% to 10% of them singletons. Sequencing input: whole blood. The source of these receptors is a male donor in good health. Some clones in this sample may be carry-over from other donors' samples. The CDR3 runs from the conserved cysteine through the conserved F or W. The D gene is left open where the match is weak. The size of a clone is reported for some rows only, either as once, few or many, or as a class for expanded clones.

abundance	v_gene	j_gene	d_gene	CDR3aa	CDR3nt
.	TRBV27	TRBJ2-2	TRBD2	CASSLTGGGTGELFF	TGTGCCAGCAGTTTAACCGGGGGGGGCACCGGGGAGCTGTTTTTT
many	TRBV27	TRBJ2-1	.	CASSDIYSYNEQFF	TGTGCCAGCAGTGACATATACTCCTACAATGAGCAGTTCTTC
few	TRBV12-3/TRBV12-4	TRBJ2-3	TRBD2	CASSLEMGLGSADTQYF	TGTGCCAGCAGTTTAGAGATGGGACTAGGATCCGCAGATACGCAGTATTTT
.	TRBV5-6	TRBJ1-2	TRBD1	CASSYDGQGNYGYTF	TGTGCCAGCAGCTATGATGGACAGGGGAACTATGGCTACACCTTC
few	TRBV2	TRBJ2-3	.	CASSEAAAIGTKDTQYF	TGTGCCAGCAGTGAAGCGGCGGCCATTGGCACAAAAGATACGCAGTATTTT
many	TRBV28	TRBJ1-1	.	CASTGSSNTEAFF	TGTGCCAGCACGGGCAGCTCGAACACTGAAGCTTTCTTT
few	TRBV2	TRBJ2-7	.	CASSEQGEGTYEQYF	TGTGCCAGCAGTGAACAGGGGGAGGGCACCTACGAGCAGTACTTC
.	TRBV29-1	TRBJ1-5	TRBD1	CSVGQGASNQPQHF	TGCAGCGTTGGCCAGGGGGCAAGCAATCAGCCCCAGCATTTT
.	TRBV12-3/TRBV12-4	TRBJ1-1	.	CASSNSVHTNTEAFF	TGTGCCAGCAGTAATTCGGTTCACACGAACACTGAAGCTTTCTTT
.	TRBV27	TRBJ1-5	.	CASRSGHPNSNQPQHF	TGTGCCAGCAGATCGGGACACCCGAATAGCAATCAGCCCCAGCATTTT
.	TRBV15	TRBJ2-1	TRBD2	CATSRDLGAGGEFF	TGTGCCACCAGCAGAGATCTGGGGGCGGGAGGGGAGTTCTTC
.	TRBV7-2	TRBJ2-3	TRBD2	CASSLALLAGADTQYF	TGTGCCAGCAGCTTAGCCCTCCTAGCGGGCGCAGATACGCAGTATTTT
.	TRBV7-8	TRBJ2-6	.	CASSYGSSGANVLTF	TGTGCCAGCAGCTATGGTAGCTCTGGGGCCAACGTCCTGACTTTC
few	TRBV7-6	TRBJ2-2	TRBD2	CASSSGLATTTGELFF	TGTGCCAGCAGCTCGGGACTAGCGACAACCACCGGGGAGCTGTTTTTT
.	TRBV18	TRBJ2-3	.	CASSRRDTDTQYF	TGTGCCAGCTCACGGAGGGACACAGATACGCAGTATTTT
.	TRBV27	TRBJ2-1	.	CASSKTDNEQFF	TGTGCCAGCAGCAAAACCGACAATGAGCAGTTCTTC
many	TRBV4-3	TRBJ2-7	TRBD2	CASSQDASGGLPREQYF	TGCGCCAGCAGCCAAGATGCCAGCGGGGGCCTTCCTAGGGAGCAGTACTTC
.	TRBV5-5	TRBJ1-6	.	CASSLGQRGDSPLHF	TGTGCCAGCAGTTTGGGACAACGGGGGGATTCACCCCTCCACTTT
many	TRBV25-1	TRBJ1-1	.	CASAGRTEAFF	TGTGCCAGCGCCGGGCGGACTGAAGCTTTCTTT
.	TRBV7-2	TRBJ2-3	TRBD2	CASSFRTSGTTDTQYF	TGTGCCAGCAGCTTTAGGACTAGCGGAACCACAGATACGCAGTATTTT
.	TRBV14	TRBJ2-7	.	CASSRRGPETYEQYF	TGTGCCAGCAGCCGTCGGGGCCCCGAGACCTACGAGCAGTACTTC
.	TRBV12-3/TRBV12-4	TRBJ2-2	.	CASRRQDRYTGELFF	TGTGCCAGCAGGAGACAGGATAGGTACACCGGGGAGCTGTTTTTT
few	TRBV18	TRBJ2-7	.	CASSPGAASSYEQYF	TGTGCCAGCTCACCCGGGGCAGCCAGCTCCTACGAGCAGTACTTC
.	TRBV7-3	TRBJ2-3	.	CASSFGTWDTQYF	TGTGCCAGCAGCTTTGGTACCTGGGATACGCAGTATTTT
many	TRBV29-1	TRBJ1-4	TRBD1	CSVAGGAEEKLFF	TGCAGCGTGGCAGGGGGCGCGGAGGAAAAACTGTTTTTT
.	TRBV7-9	TRBJ2-3	.	CASSPLNTQYF	TGTGCCAGCAGCCCCCTGAATACGCAGTATTTT
.	TRBV29-1	TRBJ1-2	.	CSAATGTYGYTF	TGCAGCGCCGCGACAGGCACCTATGGCTACACCTTC
.	TRBV27	TRBJ1-1	.	CASSLRLGRIEAFF	TGTGCCAGCAGTTTACGTCTCGGACGGATTGAAGCTTTCTTT
few	TRBV6-5	TRBJ1-3	.	CASSYSPHSSGNTIYF	TGTGCCAGCAGTTACTCGCCCCATAGCTCTGGAAACACCATATATTTT
few	TRBV2	TRBJ1-5	.	CASSGQGLSNQPQHF	TGTGCCAGCAGTGGGCAGGGCCTGAGCAATCAGCCCCAGCATTTT
.	TRBV7-8	TRBJ2-5	TRBD2	CASSPRPAGGRETQYF	TGTGCCAGCAGCCCAAGACCGGCGGGGGGCCGAGAGACCCAGTACTTC
few	TRBV28	TRBJ2-7	TRBD2	CASSFRLAEQGTSYEQYF	TGTGCCAGCAGTTTTAGGCTAGCGGAGCAAGGAACAAGTTACGAGCAGTACTTC
.	TRBV19	TRBJ2-2	TRBD1	CASSIRQGPNTGELFF	TGTGCCAGTAGTATAAGACAGGGGCCGAACACCGGGGAGCTGTTTTTT
.	TRBV18	TRBJ2-7	.	CASSHKEGEGKQYF	TGTGCCAGCTCCCATAAGGAGGGGGAGGGGAAGCAGTACTTC
few	TRBV6-2/TRBV6-3	TRBJ2-5	.	CASSPAETQYF	TGTGCCAGCAGTCCGGCGGAGACCCAGTACTTC
few	TRBV7-2	TRBJ2-3	TRBD2	CASSLEALAGGFTDTQYF	TGTGCCAGCAGCTTAGAGGCTCTAGCGGGGGGCTTCACAGATACGCAGTATTTT
few	TRBV11-2	TRBJ2-1	TRBD2	CASSLVVGGADYNEQFF	TGTGCCAGCAGCTTAGTCGTCGGGGGGGCCGATTACAATGAGCAGTTCTTC
many	TRBV6-2/TRBV6-3	TRBJ2-7	.	CASTKGDEKDYEQYF	TGTGCCAGCACCAAGGGGGATGAGAAGGATTACGAGCAGTACTTC
.	TRBV29-1	TRBJ1-1	.	CSVGGPHTGTEAFF	TGCAGCGTTGGAGGACCCCACACGGGGACTGAAGCTTTCTTT
.	TRBV6-2/TRBV6-3	TRBJ2-2	.	CASSPHPGAGELFF	TGTGCCAGCAGTCCTCACCCAGGGGCCGGGGAGCTGTTTTTT
many	TRBV6-6	TRBJ2-7	TRBD1	CASSYGTGAQGAYEQYF	TGTGCCAGCAGTTACGGGACAGGGGCTCAGGGGGCCTACGAGCAGTACTTC
.	TRBV3-1	TRBJ2-3	.	CASSQGTFSTDTQYF	TGTGCCAGCAGCCAAGGCACCTTTAGCACAGATACGCAGTATTTT
many	TRBV6-5	TRBJ2-1	TRBD2	CASRKLAVQFYEQFF	TGTGCCAGCAGAAAGCTAGCGGTTCAGTTCTATGAGCAGTTCTTC
.	TRBV15	TRBJ2-7	TRBD1	CATSSVTGGSGEQYF	TGTGCCACCAGCAGCGTTACAGGGGGCTCGGGAGAGCAGTACTTC
few	TRBV7-9	TRBJ2-5	.	CASSLQAGRVVETQYF	TGTGCCAGCAGCTTACAGGCAGGTCGTGTAGTAGAGACCCAGTACTTC
few	TRBV10-3	TRBJ2-3	.	CAISEGQTSTDTQYF	TGTGCCATCAGTGAAGGGCAGACTAGCACAGATACGCAGTATTTT